This T cell receptor (beta chain) is drawn from a study of blood T cell repertoires in COVID-19. Across the study: Donors in the United States, Italy and Spain gave samples during acute or convalescent COVID-19.

The data were produced by immunoSEQ multiplex PCR, yet TCRdb's version contains in-frame clones alone and is incomplete. The repertoire holds 200,000 to 250,000 clones, with roughly 80% as singletons. Losses at the gene ends were 6 bases for V and 6 bases for J; bases not matched to a gene: 11. Germline-derived CDR1 and CDR2 are KGHSH and LQKENI. This CDR3 comprises 16 residues. This chain uses TRBV18 with TRBJ2-7; 13 positions match TRBD2. This TCR was sampled from a woman older than 75 with active or convalescent COVID-19. Sequencing used peripheral blood. The CDR3 reads CASSKILAGGPSEQYF. CDR3 DNA sequence: TGTGCCAGCTCGAAGATACTAGCGGGAGGGCCTTCCGAGCAGTACTTC.